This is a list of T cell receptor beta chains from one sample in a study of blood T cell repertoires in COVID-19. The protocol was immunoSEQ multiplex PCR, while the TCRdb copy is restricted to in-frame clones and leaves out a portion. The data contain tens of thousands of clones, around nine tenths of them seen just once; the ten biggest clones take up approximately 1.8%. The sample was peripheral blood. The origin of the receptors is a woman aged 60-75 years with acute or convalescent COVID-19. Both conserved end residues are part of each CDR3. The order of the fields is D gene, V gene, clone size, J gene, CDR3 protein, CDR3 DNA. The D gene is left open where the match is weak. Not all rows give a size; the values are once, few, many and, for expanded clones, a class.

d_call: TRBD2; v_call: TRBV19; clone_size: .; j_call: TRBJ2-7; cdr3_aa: CASMVAGGNEQYF; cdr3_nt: TGTGCCAGTATGGTAGCGGGAGGGAACGAGCAGTACTTC
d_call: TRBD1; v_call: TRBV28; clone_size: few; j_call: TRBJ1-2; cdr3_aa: CASREGQGRRRHYGYTF; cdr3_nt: TGTGCCAGCAGGGAGGGACAGGGGAGACGGAGGCACTATGGCTACACCTTC
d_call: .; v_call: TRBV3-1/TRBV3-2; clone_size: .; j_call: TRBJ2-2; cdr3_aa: CASSPRGSGGELFF; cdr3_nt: TGTGCCAGCAGCCCCAGGGGATCCGGAGGGGAGCTGTTTTTT
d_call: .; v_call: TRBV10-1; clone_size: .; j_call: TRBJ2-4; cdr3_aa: CASSDIRAKNIQYF; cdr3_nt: TGCGCCAGCAGTGATATTCGGGCCAAAAACATTCAGTACTTC
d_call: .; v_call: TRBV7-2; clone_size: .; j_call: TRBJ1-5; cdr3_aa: CASSLGSWPQHF; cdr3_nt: TGTGCCAGCAGCTTAGGTAGTTGGCCCCAGCATTTT
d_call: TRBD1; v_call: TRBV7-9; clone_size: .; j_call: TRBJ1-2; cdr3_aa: CASSFSVRGHEDYGYTF; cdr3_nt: TGTGCCAGCAGCTTTAGCGTCAGGGGGCACGAAGACTATGGCTACACCTTC
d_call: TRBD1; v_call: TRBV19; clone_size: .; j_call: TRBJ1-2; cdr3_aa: CASRPTGQGDGYGYTF; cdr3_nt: TGTGCCAGTAGGCCTACAGGACAGGGCGACGGCTATGGCTACACCTTC
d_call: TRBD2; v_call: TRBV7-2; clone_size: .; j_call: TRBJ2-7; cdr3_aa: CASSLGGVGLAGLYEQYF; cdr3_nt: TGTGCCAGCAGCTTAGGCGGGGTGGGACTAGCGGGTTTATACGAGCAGTACTTC
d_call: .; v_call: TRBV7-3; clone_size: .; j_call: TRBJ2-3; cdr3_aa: CASSRLPGAEDTQYF; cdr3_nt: TGTGCCAGCAGCCGCCTCCCAGGGGCCGAAGATACGCAGTATTTT
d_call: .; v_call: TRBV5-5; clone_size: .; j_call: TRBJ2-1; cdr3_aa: CASSSSPQASYNEQFF; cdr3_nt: TGTGCCAGCAGCTCCTCTCCCCAAGCCTCCTACAATGAGCAGTTCTTC
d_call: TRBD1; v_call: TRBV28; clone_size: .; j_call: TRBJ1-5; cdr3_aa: CASRIGTGGQPQHF; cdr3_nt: TGTGCCAGCAGGATTGGGACAGGGGGCCAGCCCCAGCATTTT
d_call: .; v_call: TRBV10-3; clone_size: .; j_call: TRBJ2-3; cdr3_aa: CAVLGVRTDTQYF; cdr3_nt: TGTGCCGTCCTCGGGGTTAGGACAGATACGCAGTATTTT
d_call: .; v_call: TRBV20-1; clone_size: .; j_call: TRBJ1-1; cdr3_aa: CSASMTGSMNTEAFF; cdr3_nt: TGCAGTGCTAGTATGACAGGAAGCATGAACACTGAAGCTTTCTTT
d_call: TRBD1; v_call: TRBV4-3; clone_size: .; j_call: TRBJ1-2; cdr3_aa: CASSQSRQGDGYTF; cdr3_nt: TGCGCCAGCAGCCAGTCGAGACAGGGTGATGGCTACACCTTC
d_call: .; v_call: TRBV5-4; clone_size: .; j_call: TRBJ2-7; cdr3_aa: CASSSTYEQYF; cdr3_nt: TGTGCCAGCAGTTCCACTTACGAGCAGTACTTC
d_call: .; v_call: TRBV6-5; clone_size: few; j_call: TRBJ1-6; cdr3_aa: CASRQQYSPLHF; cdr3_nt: TGTGCCAGCAGACAACAGTATTCACCCCTCCACTTT
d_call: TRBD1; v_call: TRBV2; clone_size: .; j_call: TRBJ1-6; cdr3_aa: CAGTGVDNSPLHF; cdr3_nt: TGTGCCGGAACAGGGGTTGATAATTCACCCCTCCACTTT
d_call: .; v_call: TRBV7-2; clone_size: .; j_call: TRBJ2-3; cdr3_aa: CASSLTPNFIDTQYF; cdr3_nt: TGTGCCAGCAGCTTAACCCCTAATTTTATTGATACGCAGTATTTT
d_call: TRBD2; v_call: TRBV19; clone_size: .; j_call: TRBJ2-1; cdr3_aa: CASKSLAGPSSYNEQFF; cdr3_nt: TGTGCCAGTAAAAGCCTAGCGGGGCCAAGCTCCTACAATGAGCAGTTCTTC
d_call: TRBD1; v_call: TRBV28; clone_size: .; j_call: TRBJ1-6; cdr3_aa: CASSSPTGGNSPLHF; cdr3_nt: TGTGCCAGCAGTTCCCCGACAGGGGGTAATTCACCCCTCCACTTT
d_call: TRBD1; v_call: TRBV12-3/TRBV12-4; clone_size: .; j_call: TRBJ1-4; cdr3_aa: CASSLRQGQKLFF; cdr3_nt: TGTGCCAGCAGTTTACGACAGGGGCAAAAACTGTTTTTT
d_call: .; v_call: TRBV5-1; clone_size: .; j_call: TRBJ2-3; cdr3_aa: CASRLGTDTQYF; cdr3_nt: TGCGCCAGCCGTTTAGGCACAGATACGCAGTATTTT
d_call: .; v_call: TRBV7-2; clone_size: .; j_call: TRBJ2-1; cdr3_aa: CASSSPRHSNEQFF; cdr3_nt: TGTGCCAGCAGCTCCCCACGACACAGCAATGAGCAGTTCTTC
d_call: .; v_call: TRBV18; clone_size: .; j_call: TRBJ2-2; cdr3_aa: CASSPTAGQIPGELFF; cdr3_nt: TGTGCCAGCTCACCGACGGCGGGACAGATACCCGGGGAGCTGTTTTTT
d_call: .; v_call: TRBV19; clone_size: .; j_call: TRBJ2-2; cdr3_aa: CASSLLGYTGELFF; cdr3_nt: TGTGCCAGTAGTCTTCTAGGCTACACCGGGGAGCTGTTTTTT
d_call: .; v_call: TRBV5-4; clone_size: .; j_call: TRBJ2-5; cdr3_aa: CASRQDQETQYF; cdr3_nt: TGTGCCAGCAGACAGGACCAAGAGACCCAGTACTTC
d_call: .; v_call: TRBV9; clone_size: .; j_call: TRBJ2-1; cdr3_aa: CASSVGHALTHNEQFF; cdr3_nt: TGTGCCAGCAGCGTAGGCCATGCTTTGACTCACAATGAGCAGTTCTTC
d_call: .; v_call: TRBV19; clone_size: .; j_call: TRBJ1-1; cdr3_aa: CASSTGTPNTEAFF; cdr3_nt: TGTGCCAGTAGTACCGGGACACCAAACACTGAAGCTTTCTTT
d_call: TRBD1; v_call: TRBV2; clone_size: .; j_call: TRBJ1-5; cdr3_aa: CASSGGGQGQQPQHF; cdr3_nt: TGTGCCAGCAGTGGGGGGGGACAGGGACAACAGCCCCAGCATTTT
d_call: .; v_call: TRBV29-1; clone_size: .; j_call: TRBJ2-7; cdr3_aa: CSVGGASYEQYF; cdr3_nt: TGCAGCGTGGGGGGGGCTAGCTACGAGCAGTACTTC
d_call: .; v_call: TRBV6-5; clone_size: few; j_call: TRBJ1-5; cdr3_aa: CASSPEGGRQPQHF; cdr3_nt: TGTGCCAGCAGCCCCGAGGGGGGGCGGCAGCCCCAGCATTTT
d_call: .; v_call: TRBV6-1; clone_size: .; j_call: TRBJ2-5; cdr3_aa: CASSDFREQETQYF; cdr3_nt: TGTGCCAGCAGTGATTTCAGGGAACAAGAGACCCAGTACTTC
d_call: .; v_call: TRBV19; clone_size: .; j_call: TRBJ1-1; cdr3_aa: CASSIEEGNTEAFF; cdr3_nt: TGTGCCAGTAGTATAGAAGAGGGCAACACTGAAGCTTTCTTT
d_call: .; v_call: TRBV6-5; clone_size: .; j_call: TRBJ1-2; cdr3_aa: CASREGIPLSGYTF; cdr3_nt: TGTGCCAGCAGGGAGGGGATACCACTTTCGGGCTACACCTTC
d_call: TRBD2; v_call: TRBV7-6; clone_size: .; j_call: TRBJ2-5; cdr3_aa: CASSLRVGTSGRETQYF; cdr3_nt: TGTGCCAGCAGCCTAAGGGTGGGGACTAGCGGGAGAGAGACCCAGTACTTC
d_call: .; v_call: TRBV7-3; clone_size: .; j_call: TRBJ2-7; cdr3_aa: CASSLTGGAHEQYF; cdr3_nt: TGTGCCAGCAGCTTAACCGGCGGGGCCCACGAGCAGTACTTC
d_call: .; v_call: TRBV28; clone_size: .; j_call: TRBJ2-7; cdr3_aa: CASSPTTPSYEQYF; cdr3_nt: TGTGCCAGCAGTCCGACGACACCCTCCTACGAGCAGTACTTC
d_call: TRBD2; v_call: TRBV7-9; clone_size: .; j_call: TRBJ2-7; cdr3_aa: CASSLGTGLEDEQYF; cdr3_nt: TGTGCCAGCAGCTTAGGAACGGGACTAGAAGACGAGCAGTACTTC
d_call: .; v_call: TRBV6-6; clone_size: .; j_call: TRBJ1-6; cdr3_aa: CASGIRGSPLHF; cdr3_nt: TGTGCCAGCGGAATCAGGGGATCACCCCTCCACTTT
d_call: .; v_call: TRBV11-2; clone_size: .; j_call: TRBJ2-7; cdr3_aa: CASSQSTGNSYEQYF; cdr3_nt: TGTGCCAGCAGCCAATCGACAGGAAACTCCTACGAGCAGTACTTC
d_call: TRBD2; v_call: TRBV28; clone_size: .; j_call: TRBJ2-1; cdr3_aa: CASSVGRAGSYNEQFF; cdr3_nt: TGTGCCAGCAGTGTAGGGAGGGCCGGGTCCTACAATGAGCAGTTCTTC
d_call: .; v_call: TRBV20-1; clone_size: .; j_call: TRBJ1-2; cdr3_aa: CSAETSYGYTF; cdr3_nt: TGCAGTGCTGAGACAAGCTATGGCTACACCTTC
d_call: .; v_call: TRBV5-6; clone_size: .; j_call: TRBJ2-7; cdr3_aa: CASSIVSPAKPYEQYF; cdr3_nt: TGTGCCAGCAGCATAGTTAGCCCCGCGAAACCCTACGAGCAGTACTTC
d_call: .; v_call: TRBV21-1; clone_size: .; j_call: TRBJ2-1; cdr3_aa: CASSKHPRGHKQGHEQFF; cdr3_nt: TGTGCCAGCAGCAAACATCCTCGCGGCCACAAACAAGGCCATGAGCAGTTCTTC
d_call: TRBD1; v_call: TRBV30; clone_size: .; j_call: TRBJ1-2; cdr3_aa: CAWSVSGQDYGYTF; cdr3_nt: TGTGCCTGGAGTGTATCGGGACAGGACTATGGCTACACCTTC
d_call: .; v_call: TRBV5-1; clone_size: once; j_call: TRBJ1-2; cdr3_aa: CASSLGTANYGYTF; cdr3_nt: TGCGCCAGCAGCTTGGGGACAGCTAACTATGGCTACACCTTC